This T cell receptor beta chain originates from a study of T-cell reconstitution after alpha-beta-depleted transplantation in children. Findings and limits, study-wide: Newly made T cells mostly supplied T-cell counts and diversity one year after transplant. The study traced high day-60 TCRbeta diversity in some patients to surviving recipient T cells and thymic progenitors. At around two months after transplant, the alpha-beta T cells were reportedly derived from several hundred expanded clones that came from non-depleted graft cells.

On this clonotype itself: The antigen remains undetermined.

CDR3 length: 15 amino acids. CDR1 is MNHEY and CDR2 is SMNVEV in the germline V gene (reference sequence). V lost 6 bases, J lost 5 bases, and 11 bases stayed unmatched. Researchers prepared the TCRbeta library using unique molecular identifiers, the study reports. Each CDR3 protein is one row after TCRdb ran MiXCR on the PCR reads. Among fewer than 250,000 distinct CDR3 sequences listed, about 15% were seen once. The chain links TRBV27 to TRBJ2-5; the match to TRBD2 covers 8 bases. This sequence was found in a male patient aged 2-9 years who had a stem cell transplant for acute lymphoblastic leukemia, so the T cells may come from the graft donor. The sample consisted of PBMCs, mostly from graft donor cells, taken 360 days after TCRalphabeta/CD19-depleted stem cell transplant. As DNA, the CDR3 is TGTGCCAGCAGCTTTAGCGGGGCCCTGGAGGAGACCCAGTACTTC. This translates into CASSFSGALEETQYF.